Shown below are 2 T cell receptor beta chains from a single sample sequenced in a study of cytomegalovirus exposure and HLA in healthy donors. The PCR employed 60 Vbeta primers together with 13 Jbeta primers. TCRdb's table, derived via immunoSEQ multiplex PCR, lists solely in-frame clones and lacks some. The profile shows roughly 150,000 clones, around 80% of them singletons. Sequencing input: PBMCs. The receptors stem from a woman aged 40 to 50 in good health and CMV-seronegative.

To note about this clone: At one end the junction does not follow the germline gene, possibly because of a read error. V usage is TRBV7-3 and J usage is TRBJ2-6; 8 positions agree with TRBD1. This CDR3 contains 16 residues. Germline V gene sequence: CDR1 SGHTA, CDR2 FQGTGA. The CDR3 sequence is CASSPPQGAGANGLTF. CDR3 sequence (DNA): TGTGCCAGCAGCCCACCCCAGGGGGCTGGGGCCAACGGCCTGACTTTC.

The chain combines TRBV6-1 with TRBJ1-3, with D perhaps TRBD1 (6 bases). CDR3 length equals 15 residues. Trimming shortened V by 7 bases and J by 4 bases, and 17 bases separated the two germline ends. Germline V gene sequence: CDR1 MNHNS, CDR2 SASEGT. This CDR3 is CASNRSRGTGNTIYF. For the CDR3, the DNA is TGTGCCAGCAACCGATCGAGAGGGACAGGAAACACCATATATTTT.